This record concerns one TCR beta chain sequence. The data were obtained in a study of blood T cell repertoires in COVID-19. Study-level background: Both acute and convalescent COVID-19 samples were obtained from the United States, Italy and Spain. The analysed material was cDNA or gDNA that came from T cells, B-cell-depleted T cells, or PBMCs.

Assay: immunoSEQ multiplex PCR; the TCRdb copy retains only in-frame clones and omits some. Found here are 220,000 or so clones, around 90% of them singletons; the top ten hold more than 0.7%. This CDR3 is 16 amino acids long. Germline lookup yields CDR1 MGHRA and CDR2 YSYEKL. The V and J ends lost 1 base and 0 bases respectively, with 7 bases between them. The sequencing sample was made of peripheral blood. The chain carries TRBV4-1 and TRBJ1-6, with D unresolved. This TCR derives from a man in his 60s with COVID-19, enrolled during active disease. CDR3 DNA: TGCGCCAGCAGCCAAGGGAGGAGCTCCTATAATTCACCCCTCCACTTT. It translates to CASSQGRSSYNSPLHF.